The 13 T cell receptor beta chains below come from one sample, sequenced in a study of T cells in pancreatic ductal adenocarcinoma. No neoadjuvant therapy was given to the selected pancreatic ductal adenocarcinoma patients before their surgery. Method: immunoSEQ multiplex PCR; TCRdb's copy keeps in-frame clones and lacks some. The table has about 9,000 clones, approximately 89% seen once; the top ten hold approximately 3%. The sample was PBMCs. These receptors were collected from a human donor with pancreatic ductal adenocarcinoma.

The rearrangement links TRBV29-1 to TRBJ2-7; a possible D gene is TRBD2 (6 bases). The CDR3 runs to 16 residues. V was shortened by 4 bases and J by 3 bases, with 22 bases between the two germline ends. Per the germline V gene, CDR1 is SQVTM and CDR2 is ANQGSEA. This CDR3 is CSVGPPGSEGFYEQYF. DNA of the CDR3: TGCAGCGTTGGGCCTCCCGGGAGCGAGGGTTTCTACGAGCAGTACTTC.

The CDR3 DNA reads as TGTGCCAGCAGCCCCGACAGGGGACGAAATGAAAAACTGTTTTTT. Translating gives CASSPDRGRNEKLFF. The rearrangement uses TRBV7-8 and TRBJ1-4; 8 positions agree with TRBD1. Trimming removed 5 bases from V and 5 bases from J; junction bases left unmatched: 7. In germline, CDR1 is SGHVS, CDR2 FQNEAQ. This CDR3 has 15 residues.

V gene TRBV6-6 combines with J gene TRBJ2-7; 12 bases match TRBD2. CDR3 length equals 16 residues. CDR1 is MNHNY, CDR2 SVGAGI, per germline (reference sequence). After removal of 0 bases from V and 0 bases from J, the junction contained 0 bases not matched to a gene. CDR3 residues: CASSYSGLAGSYEQYF. The CDR3 nucleotides read TGTGCCAGCAGTTACTCGGGACTAGCGGGCTCCTACGAGCAGTACTTC.

The chain carries TRBV29-1 and TRBJ1-2; D gene ambiguous. The V gene's germline CDR1 is SQVTM and CDR2 ANQGSEA. The CDR3 is 14 amino acids. V dropped 7 bases and J dropped 0 bases, with 15 bases sitting between them. The CDR3 DNA sequence: TGCAGCGCTAACCCACAGAAAGCTAACTATGGCTACACCTTC. This sequence encodes CSANPQKANYGYTF.

This chain links TRBV30 with TRBJ1-2; possibly TRBD1 for D (6 bases). CDR3 length equals 14 residues. Germline assignment: CDR1 GTSNPN and CDR2 SVGIG (reference sequence). The V end lost 2 bases, the J end lost 6 bases, and 16 bases lay between the germline ends. The CDR3 nucleotides are TGTGCCTGGAGTAGGTGGGGGGGCTCCCATGGCTACACCTTC. Translated, it gives CAWSRWGGSHGYTF.

The chain is built from TRBV30 and TRBJ2-1; 7 nucleotides align to TRBD2. The V segment lost 2 bases and the J segment 9 bases; nucleotides outside the gene matches: 7. The germline V gene encodes CDR1 GTSNPN and CDR2 SVGIG (reference sequence). This CDR3 spans 13 amino acids. The CDR3: CAWSRGSKREQFF. CDR3 coding DNA: TGTGCCTGGAGTCGCGGGAGTAAGCGTGAGCAGTTCTTC. The whole variable domain, remainder taken from reference TRBV30 and TRBJ2-1, is SQTIHQWPATLVQPVGSPLSLECTVEGTSNPNLYWYRQAAGRGLQLLFYSVGIGQISSEVPQNLSASRPQDRQFILSSKKLLLSDSGFYLCAWSRGSKREQFFGPGTRLTVL.

The chain employs TRBV6-5 and TRBJ2-5; 9 bases line up with TRBD2. Germline V gene data show CDR1 as MNHEY and CDR2 as SVGAGI. This CDR3 has 14 residues. After removal of 5 bases from V and 5 bases from J, the junction contained 6 bases not matched to a gene. The CDR3 protein is CASSPLAGMETQYF. The DNA for the CDR3 is TGTGCCAGCAGTCCTCTAGCGGGGATGGAGACCCAGTACTTC.

The V gene is TRBV18, the J gene TRBJ1-1, with no clear D. The CDR3 is 10 residues long. The V and J ends lost 6 bases and 11 bases respectively, with 10 bases between them. In germline, CDR1 is KGHSH, CDR2 LQKENI. CDR3 coding DNA: TGTGCCAGCTCTTCTTCTAGTGCTTTCTTT. This sequence encodes CASSSSSAFF.

The chain links TRBV7-9 to TRBJ1-5, with a tentative D call TRBD1 (5 bases). The CDR3 has 15 amino acids. The germline CDR1 and CDR2 sequences are SEHNR and FQNEAQ (reference sequence). The V and J ends lost 5 bases and 3 bases respectively, with 14 bases between them. CDR3 in amino acids: CASSLDGGSNQPQHF. The DNA of the CDR3 is TGTGCCAGCAGCCTTGACGGGGGTTCCAATCAGCCCCAGCATTTT.

CDR3: CASSTRDRGGAFF. CDR3 nucleotide sequence: TGTGCCAGCAGCACCAGGGACAGGGGAGGCGCTTTCTTT. This chain links TRBV7-9 with TRBJ1-1; TRBD1 agrees at 10 bases. There are 13 residues in the CDR3. In germline, CDR1 is SEHNR, CDR2 FQNEAQ (reference sequence). After removal of 5 bases from V and 11 bases from J, the junction contained 8 bases not matched to a gene. The full variable domain, with the rest looked up from reference TRBV7-9 and TRBJ1-1, is DTGVSQNPRHKITKRGQNVTFRCDPISEHNRLYWYRQTLGQGPEFLTYFQNEAQLEKSRLLSDRFSAERPKGSFSTLEIQRTEQGDSAMYLCASSTRDRGGAFFGQGTRLTVV.

The V and J genes are TRBV5-8 and TRBJ1-5; D remains ambiguous. The V and J ends lost 2 bases and 0 bases respectively, with 3 bases between them. Looked up from germline, CDR1 is SGHTS and CDR2 is YDEGEE. There are 13 residues in the CDR3. CDR3 in DNA: TGTGCCAGCAGCTTTAGTAGCAATCAGCCCCAGCATTTT. Protein: CASSFSSNQPQHF. Filled out from reference TRBV5-8 and TRBJ1-5, the complete variable domain reads EAGVTQSPTHLIKTRGQQATLRCSPISGHTSVYWYQQALGLGLQFLLWYDEGEERNRGNFPPRFSGRQFPNYSSELNVNALELEDSALYLCASSFSSNQPQHFGDGTRLSIL.

V is TRBV10-3 and J is TRBJ1-5, with D perhaps TRBD1 (6 bases). CDR1 and CDR2 from the germline V gene are ENHRY and SYGVKD. V dropped 7 bases and J dropped 4 bases, with 11 bases sitting between them. This CDR3 region has 13 residues. The CDR3 nucleotides are TGTGCCATCATGGGGGCCGAAAATCAGCCCCAGCATTTT. Protein sequence: CAIMGAENQPQHF.

The chain combines TRBV19 with TRBJ1-5; D perhaps matches TRBD1 (5 bases). This CDR3 is built from 15 residues. The V end was cut by 6 bases, the J end by 0 bases, with 12 bases between. Germline CDR1 reads LNHDA; CDR2 reads SQIVND (reference sequence). This CDR3 reads CASRLRQYSNQPQHF. Here the CDR3 DNA reads TGTGCCAGTAGGCTTCGACAGTATAGCAATCAGCCCCAGCATTTT.